Shown below are 12 T cell receptor beta chains from a single sample sequenced in a study of shared clonotypes between healthy human individuals. Assay used: immunoSEQ multiplex PCR; TCRdb lists only in-frame clones, some missing. The sample includes about 1 million clones, more than 60% of them seen just once. Sequencing input: memory CD4+ T cells sorted from blood. The sample's subset: CD45RA-negative fraction. Source of these receptors: a man between 18 and 35 years old in good health.

This clone has more than one count but fewer than ten. Other DNA sequences in the sample encode the same CDR3. V is TRBV10-3 and J is TRBJ1-5; possible D gene TRBD1, 5 bases. In germline, CDR1 is ENHRY, CDR2 SYGVKD. Trimming pared 3 bases from V and 1 base from J, leaving 7 bases between. The CDR3 is made up of 14 amino acids. The CDR3, as DNA: TGTGCCATCAGTGACCGGGGGAGCAATCAGCCCCAGCATTTT. Amino acids: CAISDRGSNQPQHF.

As DNA, the CDR3 is TGTGCCAGCAGTTCCCGGACAGGGTGGGGTGAGCAGTTCTTC. As protein: CASSSRTGWGEQFF. This chain links TRBV28 with TRBJ2-1; 8 bases fit TRBD1. With V trimmed by 4 bases and J by 9 bases, 8 bases remained unmatched. Germline V gives CDR1 MDHEN, CDR2 SYDVKM. The CDR3 consists of 14 residues.

The rearrangement uses TRBV6-1 and TRBJ2-7, with 9 bases lining up with TRBD1. This CDR3 comprises 14 residues. Looked up from germline, CDR1 is MNHNS and CDR2 is SASEGT. V lost 5 bases, J lost 2 bases, and 4 bases stayed unmatched. This CDR3 reads CASSSTGGAYEQYF. The CDR3 DNA reads as TGTGCCAGCAGTTCGACAGGGGGGGCCTACGAGCAGTACTTC.

The genes are TRBV6-6 and TRBJ2-2, with 7 bases identical to TRBD1. Germline V CDR1 and CDR2: MNHNY, SVGAGI (reference sequence). V lost 4 bases and J lost 0; bases outside the gene matches: 2. This CDR3 has 15 amino acids. The DNA for the CDR3 is TGTGCCAGCAGTTGGGACAGCGCGAACACCGGGGAGCTGTTTTTT. Protein: CASSWDSANTGELFF.

With respect to this clone: Possible read error: a much larger clone is one base away. The chain links TRBV5-4 to TRBJ2-5; TRBD1 is a possible D gene (5 bases). Germline V CDR1 and CDR2: SGHNT, YYREEE (reference sequence). Between the trimmed V and J ends, which lost 0 bases and 5 bases, there was a span of 8 bases. The CDR3 sequence is 13 residues long. As DNA, the CDR3 is TGTGCCAGCAGCTTGGGGGCAGGGGAGACCCAGTACTTC. Translation: CASSLGAGETQYF.

V gene TRBV25-1 combines with J gene TRBJ2-2; D tentatively fits TRBD1 or TRBD2 (5 bases each). Between the trimmed V and J ends, which lost 4 bases and 5 bases, there was a span of 11 bases. Germline lookup yields CDR1 MGHDK and CDR2 SYGVNS. This CDR3 contains 14 residues. The CDR3 coding sequence is TGTGCCAGCAGTGGCAGGGAGAGGACCGGGGAGCTGTTTTTT. Its protein product is CASSGRERTGELFF.

The gene calls are TRBV29-1 and TRBJ2-7; 10 bases match TRBD1. Per germline, CDR1 SQVTM and CDR2 ANQGSEA. Trimming cost V 1 base and J 6 bases; bases outside gene matches: 6. This CDR3 has 14 amino acids. As DNA, the CDR3 is TGCAGCGTTGAAGTTCGCGGGACAGGGGTCGAGCAGTACTTC. Protein product: CSVEVRGTGVEQYF.

This clone has a single count. A clone one base away is much larger, so this may be a read error. The J gene is TRBJ1-1, the V gene TRBV2; D remains unclear. V lost 7 bases, J lost 1 base, and 4 bases lay in between. The CDR3 has 11 amino acids. Germline assignment: CDR1 SNHLY and CDR2 FYNNEI. Here the CDR3 reads CASTANTEAFF. CDR3 coding DNA: TGTGCCAGCACGGCGAACACTGAAGCTTTCTTT.

In this sample, this clone turned up a few times. The chain is built from TRBV25-1 and TRBJ1-4, with 8 bases fitting TRBD1. The V gene end was trimmed by 6 bases and the J gene end by 5 bases; junction bases not matched to a gene: 2. There are 13 residues in the CDR3. CDR1 is MGHDK and CDR2 is SYGVNS in the germline V gene. This CDR3 reads CASRDRVNEKLFF. As DNA, the CDR3 is TGTGCCAGCAGGGACAGGGTGAATGAAAAACTGTTTTTT.

This clone was seen a handful of times. At the DNA level, this CDR3 is encoded by other sequences in the same sample as well. The chain has TRBV19 and TRBJ2-7, with D possibly TRBD2 on 5 matching bases. Germline CDR1 reads LNHDA; CDR2 reads SQIVND (reference sequence). V lost 2 bases and J 0 bases, leaving 8 bases between the germline ends. CDR3 length: 14 residues. CDR3: CASSISGSSYEQYF. In DNA, the CDR3 is TGTGCCAGTAGTATATCTGGGAGCTCCTACGAGCAGTACTTC.

The chain employs TRBV2 and TRBJ2-7; the match to TRBD1 covers 8 bases. V lost 3 bases and J lost 3; bases outside the gene matches: 10. The CDR3 is 16 residues long. Germline CDR1 SNHLY, CDR2 FYNNEI. As DNA, the CDR3 is TGTGCCAGCAGTGAGGACAGGGTAGCGGATCTCTACGAGCAGTACTTC. Translation gives CASSEDRVADLYEQYF. Supplemented by reference TRBV2 and TRBJ2-7, the full variable domain reads EPEVTQTPSHQVTQMGQEVILRCVPISNHLYFYWYRQILGQKVEFLVSFYNNEISEKSEIFDDQFSVERPDGSNFTLKIRSTKLEDSAMYFCASSEDRVADLYEQYFGPGTRLTVT.

A note on this clone: The identical CDR3 is also encoded by other nucleotide sequences in the sample. The V and J genes are TRBV5-4 and TRBJ1-2, with D uncertain. Trimming took 5 bases from V and 5 from J, leaving 13 bases between them. This CDR3 has 13 residues. CDR1 and CDR2 (germline): SGHNT, YYREEE (reference sequence). Here the CDR3 DNA reads TGTGCCAGCAGTTTAGACTCTCTTTATGGCTACACCTTC. Its protein is CASSLDSLYGYTF.